This T cell receptor beta chain originates from a study of cytomegalovirus exposure and HLA in healthy donors. Broader study findings: A few V segments could not be told apart, such as TRBV6-2 and TRBV6-3, and were left out. Researchers reported in a later analysis that a missense DCLRE1C variant was tied to TCR beta V- and J-gene trimming. A prior analysis recorded that most TCR beta V segments were productive about 90% or about 30% of the time.

This CDR3 contains 12 residues. Trimming left V 0 bases short and J 6 bases short, with 4 bases between. The germline V gene has CDR1 LGHNA and CDR2 YSLEER. This clone was detected once. What it binds is not known. PCR employed 60 Vbeta and 13 Jbeta primers. Source study methods: Unique TCR beta chains totaled roughly 81 million in a later count, with approximately 11 million of them shared. Profiled with immunoSEQ multiplex PCR; TCRdb holds only in-frame clones, not every one. Clonal size and the V and J genes are those of that table, whereas D and trimming came from the DNA. The sample yields approximately 170,000 clones, roughly four fifths seen once.

V and J are TRBV4-3 and TRBJ2-3; D ambiguous. This sequence originates from a man in his forties or fifties in good health and CMV-seropositive. Sequencing was carried out using PBMCs. This CDR3 is CASSQDLDTQYF. DNA for the CDR3: TGCGCCAGCAGCCAAGACCTGGATACGCAGTATTTT.